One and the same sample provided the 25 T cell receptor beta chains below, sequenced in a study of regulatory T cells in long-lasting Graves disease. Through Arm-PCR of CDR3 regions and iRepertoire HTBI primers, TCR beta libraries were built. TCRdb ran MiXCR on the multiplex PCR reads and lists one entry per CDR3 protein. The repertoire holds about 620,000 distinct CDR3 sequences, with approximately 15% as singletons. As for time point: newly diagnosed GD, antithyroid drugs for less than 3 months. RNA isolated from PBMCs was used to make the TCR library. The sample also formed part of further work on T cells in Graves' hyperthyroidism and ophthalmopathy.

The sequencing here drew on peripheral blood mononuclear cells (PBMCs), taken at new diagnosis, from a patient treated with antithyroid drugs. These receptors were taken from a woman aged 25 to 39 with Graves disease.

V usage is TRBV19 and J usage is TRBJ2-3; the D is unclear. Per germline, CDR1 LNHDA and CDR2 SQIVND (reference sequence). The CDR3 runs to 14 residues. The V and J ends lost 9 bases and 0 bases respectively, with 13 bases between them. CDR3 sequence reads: CASSPGPSTDTQYF. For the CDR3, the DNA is TGTGCCAGCAGCCCCGGCCCTAGCACAGATACGCAGTATTTT. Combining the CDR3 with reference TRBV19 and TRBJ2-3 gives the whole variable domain DGGITQSPKYLFRKEGQNVTLSCEQNLNHDAMYWYRQDPGQGLRLIYYSQIVNDFQKGDIAEGYSVSREKKESFPLTVTSAQKNPTAFYLCASSPGPSTDTQYFGPGTRLTVL.

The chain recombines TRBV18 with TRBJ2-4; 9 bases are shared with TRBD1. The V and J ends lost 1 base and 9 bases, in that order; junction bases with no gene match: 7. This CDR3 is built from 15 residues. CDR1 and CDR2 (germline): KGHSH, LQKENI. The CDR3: CASSPRMGQGGIQYF. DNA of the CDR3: TGTGCCAGCTCACCACGAATGGGACAGGGAGGCATTCAGTACTTC.

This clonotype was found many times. The CDR3 DNA sequence: TGTGCCAGCATGAGCCGGGGTACCACCGGGGAGCTGTTTTTT. It yields the protein CASMSRGTTGELFF. The chain links TRBV27 to TRBJ2-2, with D possibly matching TRBD2 (5 bases). The V end lost 7 bases, the J end lost 4 bases, and 13 bases lay between the germline ends. This CDR3 is 14 amino acids long. The V gene's germline CDR1 is MNHEY and CDR2 SMNVEV (reference sequence).

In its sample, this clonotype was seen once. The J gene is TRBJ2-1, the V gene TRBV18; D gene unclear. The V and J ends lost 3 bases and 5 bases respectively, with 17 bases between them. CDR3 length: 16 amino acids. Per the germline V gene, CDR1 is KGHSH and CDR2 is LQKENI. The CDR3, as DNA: TGTGCCAGCTCACCGAGGACCCCAGGCCGAGACAATGAGCAGTTCTTC. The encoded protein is CASSPRTPGRDNEQFF.

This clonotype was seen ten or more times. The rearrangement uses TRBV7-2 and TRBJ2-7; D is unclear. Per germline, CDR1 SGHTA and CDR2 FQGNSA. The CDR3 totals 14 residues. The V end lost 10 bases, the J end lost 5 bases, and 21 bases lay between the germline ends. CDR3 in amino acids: CAISRPFGFHEQYF. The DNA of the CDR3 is TGTGCCATCTCGAGGCCTTTTGGGTTCCACGAGCAGTACTTC.

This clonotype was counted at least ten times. The CDR3 sequence: CASSFLGTSSNTGELFF. CDR3 sequence (DNA): TGTGCCAGCAGTTTTCTGGGCACGAGTTCCAACACCGGGGAGCTGTTTTTT. V is TRBV12-3 or TRBV12-4 and J is TRBJ2-2; unclear D gene. Trimming stripped 3 bases from V and 2 bases from J, with 16 bases between. The CDR3 is 17 residues long.

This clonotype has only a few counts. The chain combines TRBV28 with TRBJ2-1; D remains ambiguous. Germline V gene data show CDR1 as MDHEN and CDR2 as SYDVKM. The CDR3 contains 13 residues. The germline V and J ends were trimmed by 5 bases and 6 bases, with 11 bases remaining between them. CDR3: CASSPSAGNEQFF. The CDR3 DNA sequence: TGTGCCAGCAGTCCCTCCGCCGGCAATGAGCAGTTCTTC.

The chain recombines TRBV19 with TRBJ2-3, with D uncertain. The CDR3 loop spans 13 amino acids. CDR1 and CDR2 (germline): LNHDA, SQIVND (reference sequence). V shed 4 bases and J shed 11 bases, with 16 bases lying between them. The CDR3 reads CASSSFDALGQYF. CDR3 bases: TGTGCCAGTAGTAGTTTCGACGCTCTCGGGCAGTATTTT.

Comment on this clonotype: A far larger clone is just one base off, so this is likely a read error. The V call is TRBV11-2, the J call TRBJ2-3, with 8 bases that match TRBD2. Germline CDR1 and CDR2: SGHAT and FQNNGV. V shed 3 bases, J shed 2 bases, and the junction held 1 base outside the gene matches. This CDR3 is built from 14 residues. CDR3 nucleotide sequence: TGTGCCAGCAGCTTTAGCGGGAACACAGATACGCAGTATTTT. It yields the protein CASSFSGNTDTQYF.

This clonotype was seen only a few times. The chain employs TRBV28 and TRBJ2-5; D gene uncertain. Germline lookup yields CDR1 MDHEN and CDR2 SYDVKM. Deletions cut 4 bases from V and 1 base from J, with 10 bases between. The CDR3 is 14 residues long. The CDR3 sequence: CASSSGWSQETQYF. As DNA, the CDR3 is TGTGCCAGCAGTTCAGGTTGGAGCCAAGAGACCCAGTACTTC.

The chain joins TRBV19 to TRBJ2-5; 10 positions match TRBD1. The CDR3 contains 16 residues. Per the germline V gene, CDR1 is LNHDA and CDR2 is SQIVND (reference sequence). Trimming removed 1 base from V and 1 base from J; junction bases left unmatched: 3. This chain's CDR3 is CASSIVGQGGQETQYF. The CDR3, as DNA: TGTGCCAGTAGTATAGTCGGACAGGGGGGCCAAGAGACCCAGTACTTC.

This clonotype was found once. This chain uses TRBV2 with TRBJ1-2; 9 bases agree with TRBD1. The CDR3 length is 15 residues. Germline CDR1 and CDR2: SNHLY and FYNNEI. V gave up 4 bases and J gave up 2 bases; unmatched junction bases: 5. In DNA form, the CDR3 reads TGTGCCAGCAGTGGTCTGGGACAGGGAAACTATGGCTACACCTTC. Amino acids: CASSGLGQGNYGYTF.

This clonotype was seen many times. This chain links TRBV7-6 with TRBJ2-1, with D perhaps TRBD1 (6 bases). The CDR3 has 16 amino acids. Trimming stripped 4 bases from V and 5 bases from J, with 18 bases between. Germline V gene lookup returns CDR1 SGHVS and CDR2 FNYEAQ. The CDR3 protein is CASSSVPGHGDNEQFF. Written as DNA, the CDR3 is TGTGCCAGCAGCTCAGTCCCGGGACACGGCGACAATGAGCAGTTCTTC.

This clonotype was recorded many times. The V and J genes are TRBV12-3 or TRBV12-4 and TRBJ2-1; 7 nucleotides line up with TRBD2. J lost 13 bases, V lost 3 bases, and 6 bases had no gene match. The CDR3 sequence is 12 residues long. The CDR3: CASSLTASGQFF. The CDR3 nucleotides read TGTGCCAGCAGTTTGACGGCTAGCGGACAGTTCTTC.

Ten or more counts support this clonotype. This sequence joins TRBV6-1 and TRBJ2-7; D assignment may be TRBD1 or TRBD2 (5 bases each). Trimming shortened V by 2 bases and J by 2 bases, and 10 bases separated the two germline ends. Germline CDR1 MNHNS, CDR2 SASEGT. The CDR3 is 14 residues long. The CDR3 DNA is TGTGCCAGCAGTGAATTTGGGGGACCCTACGAGCAGTACTTC. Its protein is CASSEFGGPYEQYF.

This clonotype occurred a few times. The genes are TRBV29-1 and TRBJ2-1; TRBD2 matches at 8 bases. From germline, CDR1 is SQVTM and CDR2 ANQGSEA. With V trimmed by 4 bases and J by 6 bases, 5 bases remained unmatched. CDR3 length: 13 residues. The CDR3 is CSVATTSANEQFF. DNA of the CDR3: TGCAGCGTTGCAACGACTAGCGCCAATGAGCAGTTCTTC.

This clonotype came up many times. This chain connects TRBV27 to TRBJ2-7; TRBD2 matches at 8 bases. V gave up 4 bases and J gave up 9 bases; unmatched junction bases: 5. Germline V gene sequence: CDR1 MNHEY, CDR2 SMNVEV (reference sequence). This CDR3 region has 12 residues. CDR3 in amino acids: CASSSGLVRQYF. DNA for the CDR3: TGTGCCAGCAGTTCGGGACTAGTTCGGCAGTACTTC.

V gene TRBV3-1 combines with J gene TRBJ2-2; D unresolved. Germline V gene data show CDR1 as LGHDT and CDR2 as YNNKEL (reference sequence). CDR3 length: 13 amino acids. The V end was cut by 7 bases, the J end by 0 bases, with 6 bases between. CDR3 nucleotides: TGTGCCAGCAATTACGCGAACACCGGGGAGCTGTTTTTT. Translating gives CASNYANTGELFF.

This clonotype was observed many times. The CDR3 DNA reads TGTGCCAGCAGCGAAGGGGGAGCCCCGAGGATGACCTTC. Its protein is CASSEGGAPRMTF. This rearrangement joins TRBV3-1 to TRBJ1-2, with D possibly TRBD1 on 6 matching bases. The CDR3 has 13 residues. Germline V gene lookup returns CDR1 LGHDT and CDR2 YNNKEL (reference sequence). Trimming pared 5 bases from V and 14 bases from J, leaving 21 bases between.

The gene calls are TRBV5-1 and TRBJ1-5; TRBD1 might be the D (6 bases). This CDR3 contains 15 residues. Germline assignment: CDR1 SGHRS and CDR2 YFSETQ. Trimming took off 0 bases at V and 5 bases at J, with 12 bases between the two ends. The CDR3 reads CASSLGQGTDQPQHF. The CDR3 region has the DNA TGCGCCAGCAGCTTGGGCCAGGGGACCGATCAGCCCCAGCATTTT.

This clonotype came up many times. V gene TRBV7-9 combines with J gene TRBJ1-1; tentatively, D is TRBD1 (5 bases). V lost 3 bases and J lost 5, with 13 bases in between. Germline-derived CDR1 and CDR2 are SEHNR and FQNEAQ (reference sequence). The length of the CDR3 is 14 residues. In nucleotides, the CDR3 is TGTGCCAGCAGCTTTGAGTGGGGGTGGACTGAAGCTTTCTTT. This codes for CASSFEWGWTEAFF.

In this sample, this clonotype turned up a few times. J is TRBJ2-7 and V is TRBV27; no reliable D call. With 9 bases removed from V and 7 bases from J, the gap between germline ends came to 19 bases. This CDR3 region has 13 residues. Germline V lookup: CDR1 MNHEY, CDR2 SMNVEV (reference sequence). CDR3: CASSLDTSGEQYF. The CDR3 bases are TGTGCCAGTAGCCTTGACACCTCTGGAGAGCAGTACTTC.

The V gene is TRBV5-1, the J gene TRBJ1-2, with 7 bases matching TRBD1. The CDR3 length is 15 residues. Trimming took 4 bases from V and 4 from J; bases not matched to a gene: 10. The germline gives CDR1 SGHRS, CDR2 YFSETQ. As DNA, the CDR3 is TGCGCCAGCAGCGGAAGGGACAGCGGTACCTATGGCTACACCTTC. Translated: CASSGRDSGTYGYTF.

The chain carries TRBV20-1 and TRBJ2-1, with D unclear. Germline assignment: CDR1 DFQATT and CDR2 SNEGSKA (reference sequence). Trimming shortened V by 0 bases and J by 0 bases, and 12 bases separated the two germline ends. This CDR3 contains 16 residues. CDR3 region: CSARDPRGSSYNEQFF. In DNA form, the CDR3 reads TGCAGTGCTAGAGATCCTCGCGGAAGCTCCTACAATGAGCAGTTCTTC.

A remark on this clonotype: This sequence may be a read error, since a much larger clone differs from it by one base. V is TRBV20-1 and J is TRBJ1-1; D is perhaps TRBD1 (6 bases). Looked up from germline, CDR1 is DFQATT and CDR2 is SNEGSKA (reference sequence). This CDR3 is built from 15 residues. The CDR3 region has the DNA TGCAGTGCTAGAGCCTACGACAGGTTTTTACCTGAAGCTCTCTTT. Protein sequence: CSARAYDRFLPEALF.